Each of the 24 T cell receptor beta chains below was sequenced from the same sample in a study of regulatory T cells in long-lasting Graves disease. Time point in this sample: newly diagnosed GD, antithyroid drugs for less than 3 months. From RNA extracted from PBMCs, the TCR library was made. CDR3 regions were amplified by Arm-PCR using iRepertoire HTBI primers to build TCR beta libraries. TCRdb fed the multiplex PCR reads into MiXCR, producing one record per CDR3 protein. The sample shows 500,000 or so distinct CDR3 sequences, 12% to 15% of them seen only once. These data also formed part of another study, on T cells in Graves' hyperthyroidism and ophthalmopathy.

This sample comprised peripheral blood mononuclear cells (PBMCs), obtained at new diagnosis, from a patient treated with antithyroid drugs. The receptor set was obtained from a woman between 50 and 59 years old with Graves disease.

This clonotype has a count of ten or more. This chain connects TRBV13 to TRBJ2-5; perhaps D is TRBD1 or TRBD2 (5 bases each). This CDR3 region has 14 residues. Per the germline V gene, CDR1 is PRHDT and CDR2 is FYEKMQ (reference sequence). V gave up 1 base and J gave up 1 base, with 7 bases separating them. This CDR3 is CASSLEGTQETQYF. CDR3 coding DNA: TGTGCCAGCAGCTTAGAGGGGACCCAAGAGACCCAGTACTTC.

The table lists this clonotype with a few counts. The genes are TRBV5-8 and TRBJ2-7; 11 bases fit TRBD1. V dropped 4 bases and J dropped 4; count of bases not matched to a gene: 7. Germline V gives CDR1 SGHTS, CDR2 YDEGEE. The length of the CDR3 is 15 residues. This CDR3 is CASSVRDRGIYEQYF. The CDR3 DNA reads as TGTGCCAGCAGCGTCCGGGACAGGGGGATTTACGAGCAGTACTTC.

This chain links TRBV9 with TRBJ2-7, with 8 bases identical to TRBD1. The V and J ends lost 4 bases and 0 bases, in that order; junction bases with no gene match: 6. This CDR3 has 15 amino acids. Germline CDR1 SGDLS, CDR2 YYNGEE. The CDR3 sequence: CASSPQDRASYEQYF. Written as DNA, the CDR3 is TGTGCCAGCAGCCCCCAGGACAGGGCCTCCTACGAGCAGTACTTC.

This clonotype came up a few times. The chain joins TRBV28 to TRBJ2-1; TRBD2 aligns across 10 bases. This CDR3 comprises 17 residues. Trimming at V came to 9 bases and at J to 5 bases, leaving 16 bases not matched to a gene. Germline values: CDR1 MDHEN, CDR2 SYDVKM. The CDR3 loop reads CASLPPPSGRGDNEQFF. CDR3 in DNA: TGTGCCAGTTTACCCCCCCCGAGCGGGAGGGGGGACAATGAGCAGTTCTTC.

The rearrangement uses TRBV5-6 and TRBJ2-2; D not certain. The CDR3 covers 13 residues. V was shortened by 1 base and J by 3 bases, with 4 bases between the two germline ends. CDR1 and CDR2 from the germline V gene are SGHDT and YYEEEE. CDR3: CASSLSDTGELFF. Written as DNA, the CDR3 is TGTGCCAGCAGCTTGTCCGACACCGGGGAGCTGTTTTTT. Supplemented by reference TRBV5-6 and TRBJ2-2, the full variable domain reads DAGVTQSPTHLIKTRGQQVTLRCSPKSGHDTVSWYQQALGQGPQFIFQYYEEEERQRGNFPDRFSGHQFPNYSSELNVNALLLGDSALYLCASSLSDTGELFFGEGSRLTVL.

Many counts were recorded for this clonotype. The chain links TRBV12-5 to TRBJ2-3; 8 bases are shared with TRBD1. V was pared by 2 bases and J by 0 bases, with 7 bases of the junction left unmatched. Germline V gene lookup returns CDR1 LGHNT and CDR2 FRNRAP. The CDR3 runs 17 residues. The CDR3 DNA reads TGTGCTAGTGGTTTGCCCAGCGACAGGGGAAGCACAGATACGCAGTATTTT. Amino acid sequence: CASGLPSDRGSTDTQYF. The variable domain in full, with the rest retrieved from reference TRBV12-5 and TRBJ2-3, is DARVTQTPRHKVTEMGQEVTMRCQPILGHNTVFWYRQTMMQGLELLAYFRNRAPLDDSGMPKDRFSAEMPDATLATLKIQPSEPRDSAVYFCASGLPSDRGSTDTQYFGPGTRLTVL.

This clonotype was recorded a few times. Possible read error: a much larger clone is one base away. No conserved phenylalanine or tryptophan is present at the end of the CDR3, so a read error is the likely explanation. This sequence joins TRBV5-1 and TRBJ2-3; 9 nucleotides agree with TRBD2. The V gene end was trimmed by 4 bases and the J gene end by 2 bases; junction bases not matched to a gene: 5. Germline CDR1 and CDR2: SGHRS and YFSETQ. The CDR3 is made up of 15 amino acids. The CDR3 nucleotides are TGCGCCAGCAGCGGCGGGACTAGCATCACAGATACGCAGTATCTT. It specifies CASSGGTSITDTQYL.

This clonotype was picked up a small number of times. The chain combines TRBV30 with TRBJ1-2; D gene ambiguous. CDR1 is GTSNPN, CDR2 SVGIG, per germline (reference sequence). The CDR3 spans 13 residues. Trimming shortened V by 0 bases and J by 0 bases, and 5 bases separated the two germline ends. CDR3 in DNA: TGTGCCTGGAGTGTACACCCTAACTATGGCTACACCTTC. Its translation: CAWSVHPNYGYTF.

The chain couples TRBV9 to TRBJ2-3, with 8 bases lining up with TRBD1. Trimming cost V 4 bases and J 2 bases; bases outside gene matches: 15. Germline V gene sequence: CDR1 SGDLS, CDR2 YYNGEE. There are 18 residues in the CDR3. CDR3 sequence: CASSPSRTQGVITDTQYF. The CDR3, as DNA: TGTGCCAGCAGCCCCAGTAGGACACAGGGGGTGATCACAGATACGCAGTATTTT.

This clonotype was recorded a few times. The chain's CDR3 is CSVTDSNSNQPQHF. CDR3 sequence (DNA): TGCAGCGTCACAGACAGTAATAGCAATCAGCCCCAGCATTTT. The V gene is TRBV29-1, the J gene TRBJ1-5, with D possibly matching TRBD1 (5 bases). The CDR3 extends over 14 amino acids. Germline V gene lookup returns CDR1 SQVTM and CDR2 ANQGSEA. V gave up 6 bases and J gave up 0 bases, with 12 bases separating them.

This clonotype was detected once. The rearrangement links TRBV2 to TRBJ2-1, with a possible D match to TRBD1 (6 bases). Germline CDR1 SNHLY, CDR2 FYNNEI. Trimming removed 5 bases from V and 3 bases from J, with 14 bases in between. The CDR3 contains 15 residues. CDR3 nucleotides: TGTGCCAGCAGTCCCAGGGACACTAACTACAATGAGCAGTTCTTC. Translation gives CASSPRDTNYNEQFF.

This clonotype was seen at least ten times. The chain is built from TRBV29-1 and TRBJ2-5; 7 bases align to TRBD2. Germline V gene sequence: CDR1 SQVTM, CDR2 ANQGSEA. Germline trimming cut 4 bases from V and 5 bases from J; bases unmatched to any gene: 4. The CDR3 sequence is 12 residues long. CDR3 sequence (DNA): TGCAGCGTTGGTCAGGGAGGGGAGACCCAGTACTTC. It codes for CSVGQGGETQYF. The full variable domain, with the rest looked up from reference TRBV29-1 and TRBJ2-5, is SAVISQKPSRDICQRGTSLTIQCQVDSQVTMMFWYRQQPGQSLTLIATANQGSEATYESGFVIDKFPISRPNLTFSTLTVSNMSPEDSSIYLCSVGQGGETQYFGPGTRLLVL.

This clonotype was counted at least ten times. The rearrangement joins TRBV18 to TRBJ2-7; TRBD2 is a possible D gene (5 bases). The ends were cut back, 0 bases at V and 0 bases at J, with 6 bases in the middle. CDR3 length: 14 amino acids. Germline V gene data show CDR1 as KGHSH and CDR2 as LQKENI. The CDR3 DNA reads TGTGCCAGCTCACCACCGAGCGGCTCCTACGAGCAGTACTTC. As protein: CASSPPSGSYEQYF.

The rearrangement uses TRBV6-1 and TRBJ2-5; D gene uncertain. The CDR3 is 13 amino acids. Germline loops: CDR1 MNHNS, CDR2 SASEGT. V lost 8 bases to trimming and J lost 5 bases, with 15 bases between them. The CDR3 loop reads CASRDTSWETQYF. The CDR3 bases are TGTGCCAGCCGAGACACCAGTTGGGAGACCCAGTACTTC.

This clonotype was seen only once. This may stem from a read error, because a much larger clone lies one nucleotide away. The rearrangement joins TRBV28 to TRBJ2-3, with D unclear. The DNA end is more similar to TRBJ2-7, so the J call may be wrong. Germline V gene lookup returns CDR1 MDHEN and CDR2 SYDVKM. The CDR3 length is 11 residues. The CDR3 reads CASSLRSEQYF. For the CDR3, the DNA is TGTGCCAGCAGTTTACGGAGTGAGCAGTACTTC.

This clonotype has a count of ten or more. The chain joins TRBV5-1 to TRBJ1-4, with 7 bases matching TRBD1. The germline V gene encodes CDR1 SGHRS and CDR2 YFSETQ. J was trimmed by 0 bases and V by 5 bases; bases with no gene match: 4. CDR3 length equals 15 residues. The CDR3 bases are TGCGCCAGCAGTCAGGGGGTTGCAACTAATGAAAAACTGTTTTTT. Its translation: CASSQGVATNEKLFF.

This clonotype was seen at least ten times. The J gene is TRBJ2-4, the V gene TRBV27; tentatively, D is TRBD2 (5 bases). There are 11 residues in the CDR3. Germline values: CDR1 MNHEY, CDR2 SMNVEV (reference sequence). Trimming cost V 10 bases and J 6 bases, with 10 bases left between them. CDR3 sequence: CATIRGNIQYF. Written as DNA, the CDR3 is TGTGCCACTATACGGGGAAACATTCAGTACTTC.

Many counts were recorded for this clonotype. The chain carries TRBV29-1 and TRBJ1-1; D is perhaps TRBD1 (6 bases). Per the germline V gene, CDR1 is SQVTM and CDR2 is ANQGSEA. V was shortened by 3 bases and J by 13 bases, with 21 bases between the two germline ends. CDR3 length: 13 amino acids. CDR3 protein: CSVEPRTSGELFF. CDR3 in DNA: TGCAGCGTTGAGCCAAGGACCTCAGGGGAGCTTTTCTTT.

The rearrangement links TRBV12-3 or TRBV12-4 to TRBJ1-1; D unresolved. V was cut by 9 bases and J by 4 bases, with 12 bases left in between. The CDR3 sequence is 12 residues long. The CDR3 nucleotides are TGTGCCAGTACCCCTTCGGGCACTGAAGCTTTCTTT. It yields the protein CASTPSGTEAFF.

This clonotype was seen ten or more times. The chain combines TRBV29-1 with TRBJ2-1; D is undetermined. With 7 bases removed from V and 0 bases from J, the gap between germline ends came to 13 bases. Germline-derived CDR1 and CDR2 are SQVTM and ANQGSEA. The CDR3 loop spans 14 amino acids. In nucleotides, the CDR3 is TGCAGCGCCGAGTGGCGGAGCTCCTACAATGAGCAGTTCTTC. The encoded protein is CSAEWRSSYNEQFF.

The chain links TRBV24-1 to TRBJ2-1; 7 bases line up with TRBD2. With V trimmed by 0 bases and J by 4 bases, 14 bases remained unmatched. The CDR3 consists of 19 residues. Per germline, CDR1 KGHDR and CDR2 SFDVKD. The chain's CDR3 is CATSDLRGNPSGGYNEQFF. CDR3 coding DNA: TGTGCCACCAGTGATTTGCGTGGTAATCCTAGCGGAGGTTACAATGAGCAGTTCTTC.

The chain couples TRBV12-3 or TRBV12-4 to TRBJ2-5, with a weak D call TRBD2 (5 bases). V was trimmed by 3 bases and J by 4 bases, leaving 12 bases between them. There are 14 residues in the CDR3. The CDR3 loop is CASSFAGDVETQYF. Here the CDR3 DNA reads TGTGCCAGCAGTTTCGCCGGGGATGTAGAGACCCAGTACTTC.

This clonotype came up many times. The V call is TRBV3-1, the J call TRBJ1-4; D is unresolved. This CDR3 is 13 amino acids long. V shed 2 bases and J shed 0 bases, with 1 base lying between them. In germline, CDR1 is LGHDT, CDR2 YNNKEL (reference sequence). The CDR3 coding sequence is TGTGCCAGCAGCCAAACAACTAATGAAAAACTGTTTTTT. Encoded protein: CASSQTTNEKLFF.

This clonotype was recorded at least ten times. J is TRBJ2-3 and V is TRBV2; 8 bases match TRBD1. The trim removed 6 bases at V and 4 bases at J, leaving 9 bases unmatched. The V gene's germline CDR1 is SNHLY and CDR2 FYNNEI. The CDR3 totals 15 residues. As DNA, the CDR3 is TGTGCCAGCAGATATGACAGGGGAAGCGCAGATACGCAGTATTTT. Its translation: CASRYDRGSADTQYF.